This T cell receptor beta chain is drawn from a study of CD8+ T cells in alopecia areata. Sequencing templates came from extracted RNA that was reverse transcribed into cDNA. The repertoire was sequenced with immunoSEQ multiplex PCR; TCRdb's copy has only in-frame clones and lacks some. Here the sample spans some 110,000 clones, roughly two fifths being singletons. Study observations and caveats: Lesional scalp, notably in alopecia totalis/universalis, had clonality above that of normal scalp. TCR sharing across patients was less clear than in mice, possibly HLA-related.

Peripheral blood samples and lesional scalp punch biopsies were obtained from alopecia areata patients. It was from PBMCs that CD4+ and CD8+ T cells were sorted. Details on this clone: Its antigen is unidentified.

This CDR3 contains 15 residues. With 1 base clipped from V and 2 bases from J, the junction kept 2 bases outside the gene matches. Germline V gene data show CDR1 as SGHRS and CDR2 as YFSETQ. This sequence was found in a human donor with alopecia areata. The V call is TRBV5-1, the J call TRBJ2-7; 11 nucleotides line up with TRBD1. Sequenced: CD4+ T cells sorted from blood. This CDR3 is CASSLQGQGAYEQYF. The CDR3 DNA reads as TGCGCCAGCAGCTTGCAGGGACAGGGGGCCTACGAGCAGTACTTC.